What follows is one T cell receptor (beta chain) and its context. Its antigen is unknown. Primers included in the PCR were 60 Vbeta and 13 Jbeta primers. Produced via immunoSEQ multiplex PCR; TCRdb's table is partial and in-frame only. The top ten clones hold approximately 1.6% of a sample with approximately 160,000 clones, around three quarters of them seen once. The record originates from a study of cytomegalovirus exposure and HLA in healthy donors. Looked up from germline, CDR1 is ENHRY and CDR2 is SYGVKD. The CDR3 runs to 13 residues. Trimming stripped 6 bases from V and 0 bases from J, with 6 bases between. Study results and limitations: Some V segments, TRBV6-2 and TRBV6-3 among them, were indistinguishable and were therefore excluded. Cytomegalovirus association was listed for around 180 TCR beta chains.

The sequence came from a young woman in good health and CMV-seronegative. The sequenced material came from PBMCs. The rearrangement joins TRBV10-3 to TRBJ2-1; TRBD2 might be the D (5 bases). As DNA, the CDR3 is TGTGCCATCAGGGGGAGCTCCTACAATGAGCAGTTCTTC. This translates into CAIRGSSYNEQFF.